Reported below is one T cell receptor (beta chain). Its target is not known. TCRdb reanalysed the 5' RACE reads using MiXCR and keeps one entry per CDR3 protein. Of approximately 240,000 distinct CDR3 sequences detected, around 15% appear once; the ten largest clones hold approximately 9.3%. The data stem from a study of identical twins. Overall study results and limits: A cross-sectional statistical analysis, not follow-up of the same donors, supported the conclusions. Partial confounding of zero-insertion analyses by invariant MAIT and iNKT cells was possible.

This CDR3 is built from 14 residues. Trimming stripped 5 bases from V and 8 bases from J, with 14 bases between. From germline, CDR1 is SGHRS and CDR2 YFSETQ. The specimen sequenced was memory (CD45RO+) T cells sorted from blood. The sequence derives from a woman younger than 30 in good health. The V call is TRBV5-1, the J call TRBJ1-6; perhaps TRBD1 as D (6 bases). The CDR3 bases are TGCGCCAGCAGTTCAGGACAGCTAGATTCACCCCTCCACTTT. It is translated as CASSSGQLDSPLHF.